The clone carrying this TCR beta chain has ten or more counts. The library targeted TCRbeta and was prepared with unique molecular identifiers. One entry per CDR3 protein results from TCRdb running MiXCR on the PCR reads. The sample consists of about 400,000 distinct CDR3 sequences, roughly 21% of them appearing once. V dropped 7 bases and J dropped 3; count of bases not matched to a gene: 9. This CDR3 is 16 amino acids long. The germline CDR1 and CDR2 sequences are SQVTM and ANQGSEA. This sample was taken from a study of T-cell reconstitution after alpha-beta-depleted transplantation in children. Material: PBMCs from the stem cell graft donor, obtained from the stem cell graft. The clonotype originates from a human donor who donated a stem cell graft to a child with acute myeloid leukemia. The rearrangement links TRBV29-1 to TRBJ2-1; 13 bases are shared with TRBD2. DNA of the CDR3: TGCAGCGCCAGGACTAGCGGGAGAGTGTTCTACAATGAGCAGTTCTTC. This gives the protein CSARTSGRVFYNEQFF.